Below are 13 T cell receptor beta chains sequenced from a single sample in a study of response to subunit inactivated influenza vaccine. TCRdb itself ran the RT-PCR reads through MiXCR, one entry per CDR3 protein. The sample lists hundreds of thousands of distinct CDR3 sequences; roughly 20% were seen once. Specimen: PBMCs from blood, collected more than 4 days after vaccination. Receptors originate from a man aged 45-65 years who received an inactivated influenza vaccine.

This clonotype was picked up a small number of times. The CDR3 spells CASYNPADGYTF. The CDR3 bases are TGTGCCAGCTACAATCCCGCCGACGGCTACACCTTC. This chain links TRBV25-1 with TRBJ1-2; the D is unclear. The germline V and J ends were trimmed by 8 bases and 8 bases, with 15 bases remaining between them. Germline CDR1 is MGHDK and CDR2 is SYGVNS. This CDR3 is built from 12 residues.

This rearrangement joins TRBV7-6 to TRBJ2-5, with TRBD2 identical over 8 bases. The CDR3 has 14 residues. J was trimmed by 12 bases and V by 5 bases; bases with no gene match: 14. Germline CDR1 and CDR2: SGHVS and FNYEAQ. The CDR3: CASSPLLGRGAEYF. The CDR3 DNA reads TGTGCCAGCAGCCCGCTCCTCGGGCGGGGGGCGGAGTACTTC.

The chain couples TRBV15 to TRBJ2-5; possibly TRBD1 or TRBD2 for D (5 bases each). The length of the CDR3 is 15 residues. The germline V gene encodes CDR1 LNHNV and CDR2 YYDKDF (reference sequence). The germline V and J ends were trimmed by 0 bases and 1 base, with 9 bases remaining between them. CDR3 loop: CATSRDPGAQETQYF. CDR3 in DNA: TGTGCCACCAGCAGAGATCCCGGGGCCCAAGAGACCCAGTACTTC.

This clonotype showed up just a few times. V gene TRBV5-8 combines with J gene TRBJ1-1; D is unclear. Germline V gene sequence: CDR1 SGHTS, CDR2 YDEGEE. The CDR3 is 14 amino acids. The V end lost 5 bases, the J end lost 1 base, and 12 bases lay between the germline ends. CDR3 in amino acids: CASREGSGNTEAFF. CDR3 DNA sequence: TGTGCCAGCAGGGAAGGGAGTGGGAACACTGAAGCTTTCTTT.

The V call is TRBV18, the J call TRBJ2-1; 14 positions agree with TRBD2. Germline CDR1 reads KGHSH; CDR2 reads LQKENI. The trim removed 1 base at V and 9 bases at J, leaving 8 bases unmatched. This CDR3 spans 17 amino acids. This CDR3 is CASSPQGTSGRTGEQFF. In DNA, the CDR3 is TGTGCCAGCTCACCACAGGGGACTAGCGGGAGAACGGGTGAGCAGTTCTTC.

This clonotype was seen more than once but under ten times. The genes are TRBV28 and TRBJ1-5, with D hard to call. V lost 8 bases to trimming and J lost 1 base, with 15 bases between them. This CDR3 spans 15 amino acids. Germline-derived CDR1 and CDR2 are MDHEN and SYDVKM. The CDR3 region is CASSGGGLSNQPQHF. The CDR3 bases are TGTGCCAGCTCTGGAGGAGGGCTGAGCAATCAGCCCCAGCATTTT.

The CDR3 sequence is CAWNPGLVKSYNEQFF. The CDR3 DNA is TGTGCCTGGAACCCGGGACTCGTTAAATCCTACAATGAGCAGTTCTTC. The rearrangement joins TRBV30 to TRBJ2-1, with D possibly being TRBD2 (6 bases). This CDR3 contains 16 residues. The germline V gene encodes CDR1 GTSNPN and CDR2 SVGIG (reference sequence). Trimming removed 4 bases from V and 1 base from J, with 17 bases in between.

In its sample, this clonotype was seen a few times. The chain carries TRBV5-8 and TRBJ2-5; 14 positions agree with TRBD2. The V segment lost 4 bases and the J segment 2 bases; nucleotides outside the gene matches: 7. The length of the CDR3 is 17 residues. CDR1 is SGHTS and CDR2 is YDEGEE in the germline V gene. CDR3 sequence: CASSEGLAGVVQETQYF. CDR3 DNA: TGTGCCAGCAGCGAGGGACTAGCGGGAGTAGTACAAGAGACCCAGTACTTC.

The chain combines TRBV15 with TRBJ2-3; 10 bases line up with TRBD2. Trimming at V came to 1 base and at J to 1 base, leaving 5 bases not matched to a gene. Germline CDR1 is LNHNV and CDR2 is YYDKDF (reference sequence). The CDR3 runs 17 residues. This CDR3 is CATSRVPSGSGTDTQYF. The DNA of the CDR3 is TGTGCCACCAGCAGAGTTCCTAGCGGGAGTGGCACAGATACGCAGTATTTT.

In its sample, this clonotype was seen many times. The rearrangement joins TRBV7-9 to TRBJ2-5, with D unresolved. Trimming left V 1 base short and J 1 base short, with 10 bases between. The germline CDR1 and CDR2 sequences are SEHNR and FQNEAQ (reference sequence). The CDR3 consists of 15 residues. The CDR3 bases are TGTGCCAGCAGCTTAGAAGGGCAGGCCCAAGAGACCCAGTACTTC. This codes for CASSLEGQAQETQYF.

This clonotype was observed a few times. This chain links TRBV6-1 with TRBJ2-7; tentative D call: TRBD2 (5 bases). Germline values: CDR1 MNHNS, CDR2 SASEGT. V shed 5 bases and J shed 2 bases, with 13 bases lying between them. The CDR3 is made up of 14 amino acids. CDR3 sequence reads: CASSPSSSTYEQYF. The CDR3, as DNA: TGTGCCAGCAGTCCCTCTAGCAGCACCTACGAGCAGTACTTC.

V gene TRBV7-2 combines with J gene TRBJ2-3; perhaps TRBD1 as D (5 bases). The CDR3 has 16 amino acids. The V and J ends lost 5 bases and 0 bases respectively, with 15 bases between them. Germline V gene data show CDR1 as SGHTA and CDR2 as FQGNSA. The CDR3 DNA follows: TGTGCCAGCAGCACCTCTTGGGGCAGAAGCACAGATACGCAGTATTTT. The encoded protein is CASSTSWGRSTDTQYF.

This clonotype was seen repeatedly, ten times or more. This chain connects TRBV20-1 to TRBJ2-1; no clear D. Germline V gene lookup returns CDR1 DFQATT and CDR2 SNEGSKA (reference sequence). CDR3 length: 10 amino acids. V lost 5 bases and J lost 6, with 5 bases in between. CDR3 protein: CSASINEQFF. The CDR3 bases are TGCAGTGCTTCGATCAATGAGCAGTTCTTC.